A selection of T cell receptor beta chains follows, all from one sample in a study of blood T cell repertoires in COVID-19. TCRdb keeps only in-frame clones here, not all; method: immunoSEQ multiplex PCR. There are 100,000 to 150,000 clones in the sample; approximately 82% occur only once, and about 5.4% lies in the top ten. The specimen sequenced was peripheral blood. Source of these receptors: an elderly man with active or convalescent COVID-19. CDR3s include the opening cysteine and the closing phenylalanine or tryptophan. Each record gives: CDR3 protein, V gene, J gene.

CSVATGDEQFF	TRBV29-1	TRBJ2-1
CSVGPEDGYTF	TRBV29-1	TRBJ1-2
CASRRRRDIPTGGYEQYF	TRBV5-6	TRBJ2-7
CASREHTNQPQHF	TRBV6-5	TRBJ1-5
CATSTPGQSEKLFF	TRBV15	TRBJ1-4
CASSGRTATDTQYF	TRBV2	TRBJ2-3
CASSLAAFRDSYEQYF	TRBV7-9	TRBJ2-7
CATSDLLSGRETQYF	TRBV24-1	TRBJ2-5
CASRGTANTEAFF	TRBV11-2	TRBJ1-1
CASSYSSQGSYEQYF	TRBV6-5	TRBJ2-7
CASSMGGNSGYTF	TRBV3-1/TRBV3-2	TRBJ1-2
CASSLGTDLIDYGYTF	TRBV5-8	TRBJ1-2
CASSLSGGTEAFF	TRBV6-5	TRBJ1-1
CASSLGSYPGTDTQYF	TRBV5-1	TRBJ2-3
CATSDLTAKQPQHF	TRBV24-1	TRBJ1-5
CASSDHYGVNYGYTF	TRBV2	TRBJ1-2
CASSLGTSELTDTQYF	TRBV7-3	TRBJ2-3
CASSHREEAEAFF	TRBV4-1	TRBJ1-1
CASSPGGADTQYF	TRBV18	TRBJ2-3
CASSPPRQGPITDTQYF	TRBV18	TRBJ2-3
CASSPHGTGGEETQYF	TRBV7-8	TRBJ2-5
CASSWSAGDIQETQYF	TRBV28	TRBJ2-5
CASAPGGSTGELFF	TRBV6-6	TRBJ2-2
CASSSGLAGVDEQFF	TRBV7-3	TRBJ2-1
CASSLVQIMNTEAFF	TRBV11-2	TRBJ1-1
CASTPGKDYYGYTF	TRBV19	TRBJ1-2
CASSPPGKRGYNEQFF	TRBV4-1	TRBJ2-1
CASSLGLRDTQYF	TRBV5-1	TRBJ2-3
CASSVGGALNTEAFF	TRBV9	TRBJ1-1
CAISESTGYVSPLHF	TRBV10-3	TRBJ1-6
CASSSLAGRNTQYF	TRBV11-2	TRBJ2-3
CASSSGFYEQYF	TRBV2	TRBJ2-7